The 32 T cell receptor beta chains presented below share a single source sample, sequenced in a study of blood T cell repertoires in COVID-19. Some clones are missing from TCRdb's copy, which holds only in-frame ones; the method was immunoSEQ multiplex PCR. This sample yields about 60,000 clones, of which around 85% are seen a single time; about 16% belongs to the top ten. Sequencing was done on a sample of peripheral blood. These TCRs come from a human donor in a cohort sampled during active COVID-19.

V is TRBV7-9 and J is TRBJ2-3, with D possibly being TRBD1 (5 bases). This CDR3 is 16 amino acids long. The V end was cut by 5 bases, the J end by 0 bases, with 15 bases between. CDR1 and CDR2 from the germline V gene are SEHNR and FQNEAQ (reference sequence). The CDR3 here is CASSDWGSSSTDTQYF. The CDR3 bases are TGTGCCAGCAGCGATTGGGGCAGCTCTAGCACAGATACGCAGTATTTT.

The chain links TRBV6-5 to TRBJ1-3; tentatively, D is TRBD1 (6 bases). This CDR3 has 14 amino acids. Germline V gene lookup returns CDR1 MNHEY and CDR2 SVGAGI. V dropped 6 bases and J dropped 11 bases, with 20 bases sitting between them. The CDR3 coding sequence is TGTGCCAGCAGGGCTCCCGGGACACGGGCCGCCATATATTTT. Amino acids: CASRAPGTRAAIYF.

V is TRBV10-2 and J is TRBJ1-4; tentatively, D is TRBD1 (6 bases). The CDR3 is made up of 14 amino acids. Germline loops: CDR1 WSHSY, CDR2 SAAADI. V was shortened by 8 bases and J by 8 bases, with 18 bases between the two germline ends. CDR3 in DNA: TGCGCCAGCGGTAAGGGGCCTACAGGGGAAAAACTGTTTTTT. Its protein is CASGKGPTGEKLFF.

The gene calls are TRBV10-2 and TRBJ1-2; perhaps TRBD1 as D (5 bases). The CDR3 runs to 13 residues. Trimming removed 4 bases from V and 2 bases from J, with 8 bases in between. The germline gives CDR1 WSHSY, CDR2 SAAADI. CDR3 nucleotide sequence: TGCGCCAGCAGTGGGCAGGGAAACTATGGCTACACCTTC. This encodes CASSGQGNYGYTF.

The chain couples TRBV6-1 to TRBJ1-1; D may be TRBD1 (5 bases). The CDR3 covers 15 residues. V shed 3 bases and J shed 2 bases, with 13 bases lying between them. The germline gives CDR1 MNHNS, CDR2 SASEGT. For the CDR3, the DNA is TGTGCCAGCAGTGAGGGGACTCTCCTAAACACTGAAGCTTTCTTT. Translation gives CASSEGTLLNTEAFF.

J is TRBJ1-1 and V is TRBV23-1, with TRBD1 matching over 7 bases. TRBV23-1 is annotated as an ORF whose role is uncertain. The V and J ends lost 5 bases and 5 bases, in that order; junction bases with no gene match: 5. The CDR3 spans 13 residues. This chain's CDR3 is CASSSTGDTEAFF. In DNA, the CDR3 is TGCGCCAGCAGTTCCACAGGGGATACTGAAGCTTTCTTT.

The CDR3 DNA reads TGTGCCAGCAGCCCGAGACTAGCGGGGGGGCCGGATGAGCAGTTCTTC. This translates into CASSPRLAGGPDEQFF. The chain recombines TRBV9 with TRBJ2-1; 14 bases align to TRBD2. CDR1 is SGDLS, CDR2 YYNGEE, per germline. The CDR3 is 16 residues long. V lost 4 bases, J lost 8 bases, and 8 bases stayed unmatched.

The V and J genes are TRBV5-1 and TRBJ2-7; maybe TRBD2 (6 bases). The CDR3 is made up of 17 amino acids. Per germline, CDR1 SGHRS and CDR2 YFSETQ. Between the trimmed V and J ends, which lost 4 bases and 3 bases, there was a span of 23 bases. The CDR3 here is CASSGSLTGLGIYEQYF. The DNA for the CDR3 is TGCGCCAGCAGCGGTTCACTTACGGGACTGGGAATCTACGAGCAGTACTTC.

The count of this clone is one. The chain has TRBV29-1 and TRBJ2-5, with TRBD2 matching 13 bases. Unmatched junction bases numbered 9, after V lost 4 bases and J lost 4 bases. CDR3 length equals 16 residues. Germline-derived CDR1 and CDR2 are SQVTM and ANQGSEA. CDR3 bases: TGCAGCGTTGTTCTTGGACTAGCGGGAGCAGGAGAGACCCAGTACTTC. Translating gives CSVVLGLAGAGETQYF.

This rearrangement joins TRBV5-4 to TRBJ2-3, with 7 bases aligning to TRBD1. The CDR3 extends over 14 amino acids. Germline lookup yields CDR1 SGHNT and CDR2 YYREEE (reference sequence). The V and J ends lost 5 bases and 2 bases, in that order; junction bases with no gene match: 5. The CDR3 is CASRPGQTTDTQYF. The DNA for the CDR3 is TGTGCCAGCAGACCGGGACAGACCACAGATACGCAGTATTTT.

The CDR3 DNA reads TGTGCCAGCAGTGTAATGGGGGGACTAGCGGAAACAGATACGCAGTATTTT. This gives the protein CASSVMGGLAETDTQYF. The chain has TRBV6-1 and TRBJ2-3; 11 nucleotides match TRBD2. The V gene end was trimmed by 4 bases and the J gene end by 3 bases; junction bases not matched to a gene: 9. The germline CDR1 and CDR2 sequences are MNHNS and SASEGT. The CDR3 spans 17 residues.

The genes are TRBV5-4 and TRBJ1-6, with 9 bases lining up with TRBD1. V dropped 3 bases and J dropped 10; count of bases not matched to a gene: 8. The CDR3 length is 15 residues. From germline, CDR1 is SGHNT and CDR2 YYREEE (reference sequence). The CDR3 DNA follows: TGTGCCAGCAGCTCCCGGACAGGGGACCGGTCACCCCTCCACTTT. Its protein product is CASSSRTGDRSPLHF.

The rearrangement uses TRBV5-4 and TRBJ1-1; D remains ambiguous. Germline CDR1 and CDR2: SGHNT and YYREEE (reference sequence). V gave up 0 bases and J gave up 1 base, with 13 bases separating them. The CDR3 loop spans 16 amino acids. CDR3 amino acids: CASSLGGMGTNTEAFF. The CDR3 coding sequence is TGTGCCAGCAGCTTGGGAGGGATGGGTACGAACACTGAAGCTTTCTTT.

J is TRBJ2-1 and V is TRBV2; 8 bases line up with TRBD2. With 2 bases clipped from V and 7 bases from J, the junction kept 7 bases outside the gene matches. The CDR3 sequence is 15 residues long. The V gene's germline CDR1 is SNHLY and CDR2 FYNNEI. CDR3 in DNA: TGTGCCAGCAGTGAAACCAGCGGGAGCGGGAATGAGCAGTTCTTC. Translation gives CASSETSGSGNEQFF.

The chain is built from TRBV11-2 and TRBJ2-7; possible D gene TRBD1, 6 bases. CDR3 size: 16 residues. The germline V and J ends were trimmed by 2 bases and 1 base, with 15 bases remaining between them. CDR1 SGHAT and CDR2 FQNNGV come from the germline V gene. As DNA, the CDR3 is TGTGCCAGCAGCTTACTCAGGGGCCCTTGGTCCTACGAGCAGTACTTC. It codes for CASSLLRGPWSYEQYF.

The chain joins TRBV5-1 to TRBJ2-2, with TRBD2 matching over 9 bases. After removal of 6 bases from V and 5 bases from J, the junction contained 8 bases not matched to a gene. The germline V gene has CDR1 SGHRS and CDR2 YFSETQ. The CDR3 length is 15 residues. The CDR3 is CASKVAGGQTGELFF. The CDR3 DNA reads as TGCGCCAGCAAGGTGGCGGGGGGGCAAACCGGGGAGCTGTTTTTT.

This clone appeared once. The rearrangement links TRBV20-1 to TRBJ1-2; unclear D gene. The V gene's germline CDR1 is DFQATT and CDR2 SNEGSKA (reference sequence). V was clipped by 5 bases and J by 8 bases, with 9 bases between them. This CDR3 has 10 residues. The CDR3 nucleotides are TGCAGTGCTGTCGTGGAGGGCTACACCTTC. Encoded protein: CSAVVEGYTF.

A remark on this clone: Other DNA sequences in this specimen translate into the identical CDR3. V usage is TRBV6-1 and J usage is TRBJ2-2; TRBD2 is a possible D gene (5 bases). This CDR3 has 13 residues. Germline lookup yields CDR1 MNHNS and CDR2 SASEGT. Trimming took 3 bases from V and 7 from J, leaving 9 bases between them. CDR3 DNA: TGTGCCAGCAGTGACGGACTTGTCGGGGAGCTGTTTTTT. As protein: CASSDGLVGELFF.

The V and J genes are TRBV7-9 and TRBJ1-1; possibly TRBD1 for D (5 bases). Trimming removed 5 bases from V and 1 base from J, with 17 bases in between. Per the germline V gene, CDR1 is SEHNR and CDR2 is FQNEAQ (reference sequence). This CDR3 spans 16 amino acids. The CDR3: CASSALVGVGNTEAFF. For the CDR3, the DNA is TGTGCCAGCAGCGCGCTCGTAGGGGTGGGGAACACTGAAGCTTTCTTT.

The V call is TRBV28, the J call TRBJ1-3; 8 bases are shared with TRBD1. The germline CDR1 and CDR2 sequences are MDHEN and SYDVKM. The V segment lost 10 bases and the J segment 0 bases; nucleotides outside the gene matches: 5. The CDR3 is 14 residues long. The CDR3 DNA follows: TGTGCCACTATAACAGGGGGCTCTGGAAACACCATATATTTT. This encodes CATITGGSGNTIYF.

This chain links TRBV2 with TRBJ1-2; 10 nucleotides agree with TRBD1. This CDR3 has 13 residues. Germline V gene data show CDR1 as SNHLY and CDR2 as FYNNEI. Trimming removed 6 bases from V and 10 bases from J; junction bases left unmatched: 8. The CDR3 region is CASRSGTGVYYTF. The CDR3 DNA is TGTGCCAGCAGATCCGGGACAGGGGTGTACTACACCTTC. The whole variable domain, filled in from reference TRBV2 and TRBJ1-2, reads EPEVTQTPSHQVTQMGQEVILRCVPISNHLYFYWYRQILGQKVEFLVSFYNNEISEKSEIFDDQFSVERPDGSNFTLKIRSTKLEDSAMYFCASRSGTGVYYTFGSGTRLTVV.

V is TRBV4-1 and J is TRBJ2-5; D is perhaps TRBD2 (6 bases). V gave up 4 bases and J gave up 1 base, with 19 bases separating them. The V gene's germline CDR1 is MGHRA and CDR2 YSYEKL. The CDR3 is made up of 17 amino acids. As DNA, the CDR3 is TGCGCCAGCAGCCTCAGTATGGGGCGGGGAGTCCAAGAGACCCAGTACTTC. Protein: CASSLSMGRGVQETQYF.

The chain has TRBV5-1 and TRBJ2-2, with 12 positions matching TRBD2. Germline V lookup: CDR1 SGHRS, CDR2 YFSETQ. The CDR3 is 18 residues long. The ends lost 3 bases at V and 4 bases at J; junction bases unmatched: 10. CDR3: CASSWGASGRAVTGELFF. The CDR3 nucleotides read TGCGCCAGCAGCTGGGGCGCTAGCGGGAGGGCCGTCACCGGGGAGCTGTTTTTT.

The CDR3 DNA sequence: TGTGCCAGCAGTTTCGAACGGGTGACGTTCACAGATACGCAGTATTTT. Protein product: CASSFERVTFTDTQYF. The V gene is TRBV6-5, the J gene TRBJ2-3, with D hard to call. Germline CDR1 and CDR2: MNHEY and SVGAGI. The CDR3 has 16 residues. Deletions cut 4 bases from V and 2 bases from J, with 16 bases between.

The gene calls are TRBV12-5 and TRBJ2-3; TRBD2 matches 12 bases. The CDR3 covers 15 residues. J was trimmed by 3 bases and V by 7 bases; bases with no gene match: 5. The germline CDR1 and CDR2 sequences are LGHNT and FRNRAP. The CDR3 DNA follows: TGTGCTAGTGTTCTCGGGACTAGCGGGACAGATACGCAGTATTTT. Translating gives CASVLGTSGTDTQYF.

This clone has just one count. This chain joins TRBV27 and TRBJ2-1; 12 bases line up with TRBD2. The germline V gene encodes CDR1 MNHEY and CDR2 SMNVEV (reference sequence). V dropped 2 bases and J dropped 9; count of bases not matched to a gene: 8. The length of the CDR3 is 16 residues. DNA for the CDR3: TGTGCCAGCAGTTTAGTAGGCGCTAGCGGGAGGGGTGAGCAGTTCTTC. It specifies CASSLVGASGRGEQFF.

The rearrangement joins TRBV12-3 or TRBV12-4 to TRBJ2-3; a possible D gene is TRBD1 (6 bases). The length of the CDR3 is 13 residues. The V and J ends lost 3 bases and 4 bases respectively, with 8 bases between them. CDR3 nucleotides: TGTGCCAGCAGTTTCAGGGGTTCAGATACGCAGTATTTT. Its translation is CASSFRGSDTQYF.

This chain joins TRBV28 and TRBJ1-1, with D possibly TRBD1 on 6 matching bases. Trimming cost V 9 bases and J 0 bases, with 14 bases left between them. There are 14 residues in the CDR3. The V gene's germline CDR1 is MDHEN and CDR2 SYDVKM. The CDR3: CASKLQGLNTEAFF. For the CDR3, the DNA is TGTGCCAGTAAACTACAGGGCCTGAACACTGAAGCTTTCTTT. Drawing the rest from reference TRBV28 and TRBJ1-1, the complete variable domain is DVKVTQSSRYLVKRTGEKVFLECVQDMDHENMFWYRQDPGLGLRLIYFSYDVKMKEKGDIPEGYSVSREKKERFSLILESASTNQTSMYLCASKLQGLNTEAFFGQGTRLTVV.

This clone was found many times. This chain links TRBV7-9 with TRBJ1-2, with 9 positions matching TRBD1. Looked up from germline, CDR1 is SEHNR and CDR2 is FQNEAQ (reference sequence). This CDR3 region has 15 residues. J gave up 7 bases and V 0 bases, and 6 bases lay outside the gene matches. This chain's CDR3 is CASSLAGTGMSGYTF. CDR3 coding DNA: TGTGCCAGCAGCTTAGCGGGGACAGGGATGAGTGGCTACACCTTC.

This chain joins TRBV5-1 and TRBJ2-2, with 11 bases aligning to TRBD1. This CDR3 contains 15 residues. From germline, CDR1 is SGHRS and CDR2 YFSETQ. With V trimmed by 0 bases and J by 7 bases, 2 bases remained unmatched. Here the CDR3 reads CASSLGTGGHGELFF. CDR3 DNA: TGCGCCAGCAGCTTGGGGACAGGGGGCCACGGGGAGCTGTTTTTT. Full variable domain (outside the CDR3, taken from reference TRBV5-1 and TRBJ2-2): KAGVTQTPRYLIKTRGQQVTLSCSPISGHRSVSWYQQTPGQGLQFLFEYFSETQRNKGNFPGRFSGRQFSNSRSEMNVSTLELGDSALYLCASSLGTGGHGELFFGEGSRLTVL.

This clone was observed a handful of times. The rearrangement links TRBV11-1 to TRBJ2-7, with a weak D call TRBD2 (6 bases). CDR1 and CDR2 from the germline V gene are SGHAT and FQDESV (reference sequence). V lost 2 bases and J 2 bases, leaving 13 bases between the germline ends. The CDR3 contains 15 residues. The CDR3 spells CASSLKPGLTYEQYF. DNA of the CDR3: TGTGCCAGCAGCTTAAAACCCGGACTAACCTACGAGCAGTACTTC.

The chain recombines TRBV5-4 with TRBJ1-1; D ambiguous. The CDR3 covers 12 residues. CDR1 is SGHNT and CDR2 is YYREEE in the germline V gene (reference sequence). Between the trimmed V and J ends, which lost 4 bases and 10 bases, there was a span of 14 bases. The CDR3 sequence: CASSPDTQTAFF. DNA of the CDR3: TGTGCCAGCAGCCCTGACACCCAAACAGCTTTCTTT.